This TCR beta chain was captured by sequencing in a study of monozygotic twins with inflammatory bowel disease. Study results and limitations: Among IBD patients, fewer clonotypes were shared with others than among healthy twins, especially with disease activity. TCRbeta inverse Simpson diversity was decreased in IBD patients versus healthy co-twins.

TCRdb reprocessed the 5' RACE reads and reports one entry per CDR3 protein, with no DNA. In all, the sample yields 200,000 to 250,000 distinct CDR3 sequences. This CDR3 has 16 residues. The germline gives CDR1 SGHRS, CDR2 YFSETQ. For this clonotype: The antigen remains unidentified.

This sequence originates from a human donor with ulcerative colitis or Crohn's disease, or a healthy co-twin of an affected twin (not recorded which). The chain employs TRBV5-1 and TRBJ2-4; the TRBD2 assignment by TCRdb is unverifiable without DNA. What was sequenced was blood. CDR3 loop: CASSSNSGGAKNIQYF.